This passage covers 28 T cell receptor beta chains from one sample sequenced in a study of cytomegalovirus exposure and HLA in healthy donors listed by TCRdb under 2017. Library construction relied on the immunoSEQ multiplex PCR assay. For the multiplex PCR, a mixture combining 60 forward primers for TCR Vbeta segments and 13 reverse primers for TCR Jbeta segments was used. This immuneACCESS table, as held by TCRdb, lists in-frame sequences with V and J called but not all clones. Of the missing ones, under half trace to an unresolved V gene in checked studies; the others have no known cause. This sample's table lists approximately 80,000 clones. Together, the top ten hold 3% to 4.5% of the sample. The sample comprised PBMCs. The origin of the receptors is a man aged 18-30 years in good health and CMV-seropositive.

The V and J genes are TRBV5-4 and TRBJ1-2; unclear D gene. In germline, CDR1 is SGHNT, CDR2 YYREEE (reference sequence). This CDR3 is 11 amino acids long. V lost 3 bases, J lost 7 bases, and 7 bases lay in between. CDR3 nucleotides: TGTGCCAGCAGCTCCTTCCTTGGCTACACCTTC. Protein product: CASSSFLGYTF.

The genes are TRBV16 and TRBJ1-1; weak D call: TRBD1 (6 bases). V was shortened by 4 bases and J by 0 bases, with 12 bases between the two germline ends. This CDR3 region has 15 residues. Germline loops: CDR1 KGHSY, CDR2 FQNENV. CDR3 protein: CASSPSQGLNTEAFF. The CDR3 DNA reads TGTGCCAGCAGCCCCTCCCAGGGGTTGAACACTGAAGCTTTCTTT.

The gene calls are TRBV28 and TRBJ1-3; no clear D. In germline, CDR1 is MDHEN, CDR2 SYDVKM. Trimming pared 3 bases from V and 0 bases from J, leaving 6 bases between. The CDR3 is made up of 14 amino acids. The CDR3 spells CASSFIHSGNTIYF. In nucleotides, the CDR3 is TGTGCCAGCAGTTTTATACACTCTGGAAACACCATATATTTT.

V gene TRBV13 combines with J gene TRBJ2-7, with D maybe TRBD1 (5 bases). This CDR3 spans 15 amino acids. The germline V gene encodes CDR1 PRHDT and CDR2 FYEKMQ (reference sequence). Trimming took 1 base from V and 5 from J, leaving 15 bases between them. As DNA, the CDR3 is TGTGCCAGCAGCTTAGTAACCAGGGCAGTCAACGAGCAGTACTTC. It codes for CASSLVTRAVNEQYF.

This chain connects TRBV5-8 to TRBJ2-7; 9 bases are shared with TRBD1. With 4 bases clipped from V and 3 bases from J, the junction kept 11 bases outside the gene matches. The CDR3 covers 16 residues. In germline, CDR1 is SGHTS, CDR2 YDEGEE. The CDR3 region is CASSPWGGQGNYEQYF. DNA of the CDR3: TGTGCCAGCAGCCCCTGGGGGGGACAGGGAAACTACGAGCAGTACTTC.

The V and J genes are TRBV6-5 and TRBJ2-1; 7 bases match TRBD1. V lost 5 bases to trimming and J lost 8 bases; unmatched junction nucleotides: 9. Germline CDR1 is MNHEY and CDR2 is SVGAGI. The length of the CDR3 is 14 residues. The DNA of the CDR3 is TGTGCCAGCAGTCTCCTGGGACAGCTCCATGAGCAGTTCTTC. This encodes CASSLLGQLHEQFF.

J is TRBJ2-1 and V is TRBV9; no clear D gene. V was clipped by 0 bases and J by 5 bases, with 12 bases between them. The germline V gene has CDR1 SGDLS and CDR2 YYNGEE. The CDR3 sequence is 15 residues long. Here the CDR3 DNA reads TGTGCCAGCAGCGTAGCCAGCGCCTATAACAATGAGCAGTTCTTC. It codes for CASSVASAYNNEQFF.

This chain joins TRBV6-1 and TRBJ1-5, with D maybe TRBD1 (5 bases). V gave up 1 base and J gave up 1 base, with 8 bases separating them. CDR1 and CDR2 from the germline V gene are MNHNS and SASEGT. CDR3 size: 15 residues. The CDR3 sequence: CASSEVGGSNQPQHF. CDR3 DNA: TGTGCCAGCAGTGAAGTGGGGGGAAGCAATCAGCCCCAGCATTTT.

The CDR3 DNA reads TGTGCCAGCAGTGAAAGGGGTACTGGAAACACCATATATTTT. Its protein is CASSERGTGNTIYF. The V and J genes are TRBV6-1 and TRBJ1-3; maybe TRBD1 (5 bases). The ends were cut back, 2 bases at V and 2 bases at J, with 7 bases in the middle. Germline CDR1 reads MNHNS; CDR2 reads SASEGT. This CDR3 is 14 amino acids long.

The chain couples TRBV29-1 to TRBJ1-1, with 7 bases aligning to TRBD1. V was pared by 7 bases and J by 0 bases, with 5 bases of the junction left unmatched. CDR3 length: 13 residues. Looked up from germline, CDR1 is SQVTM and CDR2 is ANQGSEA. CDR3 amino acids: CSAGQVLNTEAFF. The CDR3 coding sequence is TGCAGCGCAGGACAGGTGCTGAACACTGAAGCTTTCTTT.

This chain connects TRBV7-6 to TRBJ2-7, with D maybe TRBD1 (6 bases). The CDR3 is made up of 14 amino acids. Germline V lookup: CDR1 SGHVS, CDR2 FNYEAQ. V lost 1 base and J lost 6, with 13 bases in between. DNA for the CDR3: TGTGCCAGCAGCTTAGGCGGCCAGGGGAGCGAGCAGTACTTC. Protein sequence: CASSLGGQGSEQYF.

The chain couples TRBV19 to TRBJ1-2; D is ambiguous. The CDR3 is made up of 12 amino acids. In germline, CDR1 is LNHDA, CDR2 SQIVND (reference sequence). The V end was cut by 7 bases, the J end by 0 bases, with 6 bases between. The chain's CDR3 is CASTQTNYGYTF. Here the CDR3 DNA reads TGTGCCAGTACCCAGACTAACTATGGCTACACCTTC.

The CDR3 DNA reads as TGTGCCAGCAGCTCCAGCCAACAGGGATTTAATGAAAAACTGTTTTTT. This sequence encodes CASSSSQQGFNEKLFF. J is TRBJ1-4 and V is TRBV13, with a weak D call TRBD1 (6 bases). Germline assignment: CDR1 PRHDT and CDR2 FYEKMQ (reference sequence). The CDR3 runs 16 residues. V was trimmed by 4 bases and J by 4 bases, leaving 16 bases between them.

The chain carries TRBV29-1 and TRBJ1-2, with TRBD1 matching 7 bases. Trimming at V came to 8 bases and at J to 4 bases, leaving 19 bases not matched to a gene. The CDR3 sequence is 16 residues long. CDR1 is SQVTM, CDR2 ANQGSEA, per germline. The CDR3 region is CSIRKSVGQGVYGYTF. The DNA for the CDR3 is TGCAGCATTCGAAAGTCGGTGGGGCAGGGGGTCTATGGCTACACCTTC.

The chain combines TRBV15 with TRBJ2-5, with D possibly TRBD2 on 5 matching bases. The germline CDR1 and CDR2 sequences are LNHNV and YYDKDF (reference sequence). Trimming left V 1 base short and J 8 bases short, with 8 bases between. There are 12 residues in the CDR3. The CDR3: CATSRATRTQYF. The CDR3 nucleotides are TGTGCCACCAGCAGAGCAACTAGAACCCAGTACTTC.

This sequence joins TRBV2 and TRBJ1-1, with TRBD1 as a possible D gene (5 bases). The germline gives CDR1 SNHLY, CDR2 FYNNEI. The CDR3 is made up of 15 amino acids. V lost 5 bases and J 5 bases, leaving 18 bases between the germline ends. Here the CDR3 reads CASSIRTGVTTEAFF. CDR3 in DNA: TGTGCCAGCAGTATACGGACGGGGGTCACGACTGAAGCTTTCTTT.

This chain links TRBV19 with TRBJ2-7; D is unclear. The V end was cut by 3 bases, the J end by 0 bases, with 9 bases between. CDR1 LNHDA and CDR2 SQIVND come from the germline V gene (reference sequence). The CDR3 is 14 amino acids. CDR3 residues: CASSIEHISYEQYF. The DNA of the CDR3 is TGTGCCAGTAGTATTGAACATATCTCCTACGAGCAGTACTTC.

A word on this clone: Germline and junction disagree at one end, which may indicate a read error. The chain has TRBV18 and TRBJ2-1, with TRBD2 identical over 8 bases. The CDR3 consists of 17 residues. Germline-derived CDR1 and CDR2 are KGHSH and LQKENI. The CDR3 nucleotides are TGTGCCAGTTCACCACAAGTTATTAGCGGGACCTACAATGAGCAGTTCTTC. Its translation is CASSPQVISGTYNEQFF.

V and J are TRBV4-1 and TRBJ2-7; 9 bases agree with TRBD2. The CDR3 extends over 15 amino acids. Germline trimming cut 4 bases from V and 3 bases from J; bases unmatched to any gene: 7. Germline V gives CDR1 MGHRA, CDR2 YSYEKL. In nucleotides, the CDR3 is TGCGCCAGCAGCCCCCGGGGTAGCGGGGGCTACGAGCAGTACTTC. Protein sequence: CASSPRGSGGYEQYF.

The V call is TRBV10-3, the J call TRBJ1-1; 7 nucleotides line up with TRBD1. The CDR3 totals 15 residues. The V gene end was trimmed by 7 bases and the J gene end by 1 base; junction bases not matched to a gene: 9. Germline V gives CDR1 ENHRY, CDR2 SYGVKD. The CDR3 nucleotides are TGTGCCATCACCCAAAACAGGGGAGGGAACACTGAAGCTTTCTTT. Translated, it gives CAITQNRGGNTEAFF.

This chain links TRBV9 with TRBJ1-1; no clear D gene. The CDR3 has 14 amino acids. Looked up from germline, CDR1 is SGDLS and CDR2 is YYNGEE. V was clipped by 0 bases and J by 1 base, with 7 bases between them. The CDR3 loop reads CASSVESRNTEAFF. The CDR3 nucleotides read TGTGCCAGCAGCGTAGAATCCCGGAACACTGAAGCTTTCTTT.

The J gene is TRBJ2-7, the V gene TRBV28, with D possibly matching TRBD2 (7 bases). The V gene's germline CDR1 is MDHEN and CDR2 SYDVKM. This CDR3 spans 16 amino acids. Between the trimmed V and J ends, which lost 4 bases and 5 bases, there was a span of 21 bases. In DNA form, the CDR3 reads TGTGCCAGCAGTTCCCGATTGGCGGGGGCCCGCGACGAGCAGTACTTC. It specifies CASSSRLAGARDEQYF.

The chain couples TRBV5-1 to TRBJ1-4, with 8 positions matching TRBD1. This CDR3 is 15 amino acids long. V lost 2 bases and J lost 5; bases outside the gene matches: 5. The germline V gene has CDR1 SGHRS and CDR2 YFSETQ. CDR3 amino acids: CASSLLSGGNEKLFF. DNA for the CDR3: TGCGCCAGCAGCTTATTATCAGGGGGCAATGAAAAACTGTTTTTT.

The V gene is TRBV5-1, the J gene TRBJ2-5; 11 bases are shared with TRBD1. Germline V gene data show CDR1 as SGHRS and CDR2 as YFSETQ. The junction had 6 bases not matched to a gene; V was cut back by 3 bases and J by 5 bases. CDR3 length: 15 residues. The CDR3 spells CASSWRDRGKETQYF. For the CDR3, the DNA is TGCGCCAGCAGCTGGAGGGACAGGGGGAAGGAGACCCAGTACTTC.

The rearrangement joins TRBV7-8 to TRBJ1-6, with TRBD1 as a possible D gene (6 bases). Germline CDR1 SGHVS, CDR2 FQNEAQ. V gave up 0 bases and J gave up 3 bases, with 12 bases separating them. This CDR3 spans 17 amino acids. CDR3 residues: CASSLAGGRDYNSPLHF. The CDR3 coding sequence is TGTGCCAGCAGCTTAGCGGGGGGGCGGGACTATAATTCACCCCTCCACTTT.

The V gene is TRBV19, the J gene TRBJ2-6, with D possibly being TRBD2 (5 bases). There are 16 residues in the CDR3. Germline V lookup: CDR1 LNHDA, CDR2 SQIVND (reference sequence). V was clipped by 6 bases and J by 2 bases, with 14 bases between them. The CDR3 loop is CASRPEGYPGANVLTF. The CDR3 DNA follows: TGTGCCAGTAGACCTGAGGGCTACCCTGGGGCCAACGTCCTGACTTTC.

V is TRBV7-9 and J is TRBJ2-3; 9 bases are a match to TRBD2. Germline CDR1 reads SEHNR; CDR2 reads FQNEAQ (reference sequence). The CDR3 runs to 15 residues. The V gene end was trimmed by 0 bases and the J gene end by 5 bases; junction bases not matched to a gene: 3. CDR3 in DNA: TGTGCCAGCAGCTTAGCAGCGGGGGGTAAAGATACGCAGTATTTT. It yields the protein CASSLAAGGKDTQYF.

The chain links TRBV7-6 to TRBJ2-7; no reliable D call. CDR3 length: 11 residues. The ends were cut back, 6 bases at V and 4 bases at J, with 7 bases in the middle. Germline V gives CDR1 SGHVS, CDR2 FNYEAQ. The CDR3 DNA is TGTGCCAGCAGTTCCAATTACGAGCAGTACTTC. It yields the protein CASSSNYEQYF.